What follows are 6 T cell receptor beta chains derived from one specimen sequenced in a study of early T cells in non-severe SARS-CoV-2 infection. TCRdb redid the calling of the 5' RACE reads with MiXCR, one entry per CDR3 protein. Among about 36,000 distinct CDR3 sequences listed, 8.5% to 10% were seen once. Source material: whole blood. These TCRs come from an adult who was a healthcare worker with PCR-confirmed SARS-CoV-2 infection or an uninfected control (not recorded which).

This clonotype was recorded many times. CDR3 sequence: CASSPGPRRGYTF. CDR3 in DNA: TGTGCCAGCAGCCCCGGCCCCCGGAGGGGCTACACCTTC. The chain links TRBV28 to TRBJ1-2; no reliable D call. The length of the CDR3 is 13 residues. CDR1 is MDHEN, CDR2 SYDVKM, per germline. V was pared by 6 bases and J by 8 bases, with 16 bases between.

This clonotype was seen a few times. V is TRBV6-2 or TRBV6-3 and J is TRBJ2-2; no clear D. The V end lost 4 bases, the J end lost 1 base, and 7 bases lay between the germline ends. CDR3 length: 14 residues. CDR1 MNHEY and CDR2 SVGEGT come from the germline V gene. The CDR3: CASSLVKNTGELFF. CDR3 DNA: TGTGCCAGCAGTTTGGTCAAGAACACCGGGGAGCTGTTTTTT.

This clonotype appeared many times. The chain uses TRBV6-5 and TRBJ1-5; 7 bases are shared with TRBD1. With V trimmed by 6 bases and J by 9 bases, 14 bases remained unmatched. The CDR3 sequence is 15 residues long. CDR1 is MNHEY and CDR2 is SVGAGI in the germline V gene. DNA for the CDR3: TGTGCCAGCAGCCCGGCGACAGGGTCCATTGGGCCCCAGCATTTT. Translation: CASSPATGSIGPQHF.

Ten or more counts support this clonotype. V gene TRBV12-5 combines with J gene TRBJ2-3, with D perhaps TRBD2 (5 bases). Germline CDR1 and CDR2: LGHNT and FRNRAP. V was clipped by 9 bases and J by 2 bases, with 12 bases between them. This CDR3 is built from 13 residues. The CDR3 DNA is TGTGCTAGCACACTCCGGGACACAGATACGCAGTATTTT. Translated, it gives CASTLRDTDTQYF. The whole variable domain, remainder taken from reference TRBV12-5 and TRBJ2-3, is DARVTQTPRHKVTEMGQEVTMRCQPILGHNTVFWYRQTMMQGLELLAYFRNRAPLDDSGMPKDRFSAEMPDATLATLKIQPSEPRDSAVYFCASTLRDTDTQYFGPGTRLTVL.

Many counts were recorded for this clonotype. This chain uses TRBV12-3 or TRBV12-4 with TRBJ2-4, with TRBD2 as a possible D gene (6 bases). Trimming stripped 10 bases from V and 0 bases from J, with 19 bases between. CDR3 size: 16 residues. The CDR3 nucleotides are TGTGCCACCAAAAAGCCGGGGGACCTAGCCAAAAACATTCAGTACTTC. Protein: CATKKPGDLAKNIQYF.

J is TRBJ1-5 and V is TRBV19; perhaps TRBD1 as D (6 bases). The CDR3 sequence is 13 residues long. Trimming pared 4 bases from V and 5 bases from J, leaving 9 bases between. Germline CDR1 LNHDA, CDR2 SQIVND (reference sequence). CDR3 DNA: TGTGCCAGTAGTAGGGACAAGCATCAGCCCCAGCATTTT. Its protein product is CASSRDKHQPQHF.